Sequencing of this T cell receptor beta chain was carried out in a study of tumor-infiltrating lymphocytes in oesophageal squamous cell carcinoma (dated by TCRdb to 2016 to 2018). Preparation of the library involved PCR. The sequencer was an Illumina HiSeq 2000. TCRdb trimmed public reads at Q25 via fastp, called clones via MiXCR and kept in-frame beta chains. Records with the same CDR3 protein are collapsed into one entry carrying the most frequent genes and DNA. The sample records 13,000 to 15,000 distinct CDR3 sequences, over 40% of which are singletons. 40% to 50% of the sample belongs to the ten largest clones. The CDR3, from cysteine to phenylalanine, totals 14 residues. The read is trimmed to its CDR3 DNA, 42 bases read in frame from base 1. The germline V gene specifies SGHVS as CDR1 and FNYEAQ as CDR2. Remarks on this clonotype: Its antigen has not been determined. No base quality values were provided; no much bigger clone lies one nucleotide off.

Material for sequencing was blood. The TCR originated in a male donor with esophageal squamous cell carcinoma. The receptor chain draws on TRBV7-6 and TRBJ2-3; no D segment can be confidently identified. The assigned J gene may be wrong: the sequence end matches TRBJ2-1 better. The CDR3 sequence is CASSLLGDSNEQFF. In nucleotide form, the sequence is TGTGCCAGCAGCTTACTCGGAGATTCGAATGAGCAGTTCTTC.